Reported below is one TCR beta chain. Antigen unknown. The germline V and J ends were trimmed by 5 bases and 1 base, with 14 bases remaining between them. The CDR3 spans 14 residues. The V gene's germline CDR1 is DFQATT and CDR2 SNEGSKA (reference sequence). The data originate from a study of CD8 T cells in ankylosing spondylitis. Quantitative 5'-RACE was performed with molecular barcodes, and it yielded the TCR beta libraries. TCRdb independently ran MiXCR on the 5' RACE reads; one entry per CDR3 protein. The sample shows 120,000 to 150,000 distinct CDR3 sequences, 7% to 10% of them seen only once. Study outcomes and limitations: Disease-linked clones bore a CD8+ phenotype and were relatively rare in peripheral blood. Blood from ankylosing spondylitis patients appeared to carry a characteristic roughly 8-variant TCR beta motif.

This rearrangement joins TRBV20-1 to TRBJ2-5; D not resolved. The sequence derives from a male donor with ankylosing spondylitis. Specimen: synovial fluid, either unsorted or a sorted T cell fraction (not recorded which). The CDR3 here is CSAQLTDGQETQYF. For the CDR3, the DNA is TGCAGTGCTCAACTAACGGACGGCCAAGAGACCCAGTACTTC.